Each of the 3 T cell receptor beta chains below was sequenced from the same sample in a study of CD8 T cells in Susac syndrome. Roughly 0.45 to 1 ug RNA was reverse transcribed with random hexamers. In TCRdb, the immunoSEQ multiplex PCR reads were re-called with MiXCR into one record per CDR3 protein. The sample contains about 300,000 distinct CDR3 sequences, 75% to 90% of which appear only once. The sequencing sample was made of CD8+ T cells from PBMCs. These receptors were taken from a human donor with multiple sclerosis.

The chain links TRBV25-1 to TRBJ2-5; 10 positions agree with TRBD1. This CDR3 has 14 residues. Germline lookup yields CDR1 MGHDK and CDR2 SYGVNS. J lost 6 bases, V lost 7 bases, and 8 bases had no gene match. CDR3 loop: CASTGDRGHKTQYF. CDR3 DNA sequence: TGTGCCAGCACCGGAGACAGGGGGCATAAGACCCAGTACTTC.

The chain links TRBV5-4 to TRBJ1-1; D may be TRBD1 (6 bases). The CDR3 extends over 14 amino acids. V shed 7 bases and J shed 2 bases, with 15 bases lying between them. CDR1 is SGHNT and CDR2 is YYREEE in the germline V gene (reference sequence). DNA of the CDR3: TGTGCCAGCCAGGCGGGGGCCAGTAACACTGAAGCTTTCTTT. Translating it yields CASQAGASNTEAFF.

The chain has TRBV27 and TRBJ1-5; D ambiguous. The length of the CDR3 is 13 residues. Germline-derived CDR1 and CDR2 are MNHEY and SMNVEV (reference sequence). Trimming took off 0 bases at V and 8 bases at J, with 8 bases between the two ends. The CDR3 loop is CASSLSSFEPQHF. The DNA for the CDR3 is TGTGCCAGCAGTTTATCGTCCTTTGAGCCCCAGCATTTT.